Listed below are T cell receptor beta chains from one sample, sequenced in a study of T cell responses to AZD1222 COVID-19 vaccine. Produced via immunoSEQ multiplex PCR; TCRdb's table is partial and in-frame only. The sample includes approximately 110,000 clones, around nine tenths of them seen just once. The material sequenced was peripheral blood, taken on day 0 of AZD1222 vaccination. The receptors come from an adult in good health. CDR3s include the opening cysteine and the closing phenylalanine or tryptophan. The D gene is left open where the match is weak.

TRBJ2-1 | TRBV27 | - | CASRSLAIEQFF
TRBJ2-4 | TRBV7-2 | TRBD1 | CASRRTGVGDIQYF
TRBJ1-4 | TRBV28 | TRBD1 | CASSLLQGQGPFGEKLFF
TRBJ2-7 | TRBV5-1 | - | CASSLGYEQYF
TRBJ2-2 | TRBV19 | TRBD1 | CASSARQGAGTGELFF
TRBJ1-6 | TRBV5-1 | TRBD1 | CASSLRQGDSPLHF
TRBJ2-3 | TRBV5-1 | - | CASSLWSASADTQYF
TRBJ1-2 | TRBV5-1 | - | CASSRDADYGYTF
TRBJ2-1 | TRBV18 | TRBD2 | CASSEWRGVYNEQFF
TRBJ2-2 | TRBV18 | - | CASSPMGLGELFF
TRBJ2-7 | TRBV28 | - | CASSLREQYF
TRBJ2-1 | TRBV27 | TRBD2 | CASKAGGVGNEQFF
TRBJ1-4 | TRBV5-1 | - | CASSLGVANEKLFF
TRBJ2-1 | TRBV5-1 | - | CASSLDLDASYNEQFF
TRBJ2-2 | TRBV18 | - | CASSPRAANTGELFF
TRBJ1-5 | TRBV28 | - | CASSFFSRRFSNQPQHF